This T cell receptor beta chain was retrieved from a study of shared clonotypes between healthy human individuals (dated by TCRdb to the early 2020s). At the level of the whole study: The cohort comprised a couple of women and a few men aged 18 to 49 years. Per donor, three plates each were used for CD4 naive and CD4 memory, two for CD8 naive, and one for CD8 memory. To estimate repertoire size and how much clonotypes are shared between individuals, the study performed deep sequencing of blood TCR repertoires from roughly five healthy adults. Libraries were prepared and TCR repertoires were sequenced by different laboratories using diverse techniques, in order to increase sequencing depth and limit assay-specific biases. Per donor, leukapheresis produced somewhere between about 0.94 and 9.5 billion PBMCs. Here is what the overall study found, with its caveats: Sampling was limited to blood, and TCR repertoires in tissue likely differ from TCR repertoires in blood. Naive subsets generally had larger estimated clonotype richness than memory subsets. Pairwise subsampling led to the expectation that sequencing depth would affect the degree of clonotype sharing among donors. The small number of donors limited the genetic and exposure-history diversity represented. Even with the large sequencing depth, rarefaction of the sorted-subset datasets indicated that sequencing was incomplete. When a few donors were compared, the shared fraction of clonotypes was about 5.4% for naive CD4, 3% to 4% for naive CD8, 2% to 2.5% for memory CD4, and 0.35% to 0.5% for memory CD8. Clonotypes shared by all four sorted-subset donors showed higher generation probabilities than non-shared clonotypes.

V and J are trimmed by 2 bases and 5 bases, and the gene matches miss 4 bases of the junction. CDR1 is given as GTSNPN and CDR2 as SVGIG, both from the germline V gene (reference sequence). Including the terminal cysteine and phenylalanine, the CDR3 comprises 14 residues. Left in the record is the CDR3 DNA by itself, 42 bases read in frame from the first base. Healthy HIV-negative adults with no recently reported acute infections or vaccinations were included as donors. Every donor was a Caucasian adult living in Nashville, Tennessee, USA. CD4+ T cells were enriched by magnetic negative selection, after which naive cells were positively selected on CD45RA and the negative fraction was taken as the memory subset. Blood was collected by leukapheresis, and PBMCs were isolated by Ficoll-Histopaque density gradient centrifugation and then cryopreserved in liquid nitrogen vapor phase. Analytical flow cytometry was used to check the purity and quantity of each magnetically sorted T cell population. Genomic DNA was isolated from every sorted fraction and measured by UV absorbance on a Nanodrop 2000c.

Points on this clone: Its antigen remains undetermined. No much larger clonotype is one base removed from it; base qualities were not supplied.

Using the deep immunoSEQ assay, TCR CDR3 regions were amplified from genomic DNA by multiplex PCR. For each cell subset, the extracted genomic DNA was distributed evenly across all wells of several immunoSEQ 96-well plates, and each plate served as one replicate. For sorted subsets, approximately 190 ng genomic DNA, equal to 25,000 to 35,000 T cell genomes, was loaded into each replicate PCR. Purified libraries were quantified with a Qubit 3.0 fluorometer, sized on a Bioanalyzer 2100, and re-quantified with the KAPA Library Quantification kit. Every immunoSEQ 96-well plate was sequenced on a dedicated single-read 150-cycle Illumina NextSeq 550 flow cell. As for the authors' bioinformatics: Because the immunoSEQ output held only junctional sequences and lacked quality scores, the filtering could not match the filtering applied to full-length reads. Sequences were annotated with PyIR, a Python wrapper for IgBLAST v1.9, using IMGT germline references to assign V/J genes and CDR3. Reads were filtered out if the reads had weak V/J assignments (E-value above 1e-6), no CDR3, stop codons, out-of-frame junctions, or ambiguous translated residues. V3J clonotypes were defined by identical inferred V gene, J gene, and CDR3 amino acid sequence. To compute the percentage overlap between repertoires, the number of shared unique clonotypes was divided by the size of the smaller repertoire. RTK rarefaction, the Chao1 estimator, and Recon v2.1 estimates of unobserved clonotypes were used to assess repertoire richness. OLGA was used to compute generation probabilities for all TCRbeta clonotypes that the gDNA method yielded from a handful of donors. The clones in this table, taken by TCRdb from immuneACCESS, are in-frame only. Not every clone is retained; where verified, under half of the shortfall comes from an unresolved V gene, and the cause of the rest is unknown. From that table come the V and J calls and clone size; the DNA was used to work out D and trimming. The sample includes 950,000 to 1,100,000 clones, with approximately 80% observed a single time. The ten largest clones capture 0.6% to 0.75% of the sample.

The TCR originated in a young man in good health. Some clones in this sample may be carry-over from other donors' samples. Sequenced input: memory CD4+ T cells from PBMCs. The cell subset or site label, as the study defines it: CD45RA-negative fraction. The rearrangement combines TRBV30 with TRBJ2-1, and TRBD2 aligns with 9 junction nucleotides. The nucleotide sequence reads as follows: TGTGCCTGGAGTTTAGCGGGGGAAAACAATGAGCAGTTCTTC. Translated, it reads CAWSLAGENNEQFF.